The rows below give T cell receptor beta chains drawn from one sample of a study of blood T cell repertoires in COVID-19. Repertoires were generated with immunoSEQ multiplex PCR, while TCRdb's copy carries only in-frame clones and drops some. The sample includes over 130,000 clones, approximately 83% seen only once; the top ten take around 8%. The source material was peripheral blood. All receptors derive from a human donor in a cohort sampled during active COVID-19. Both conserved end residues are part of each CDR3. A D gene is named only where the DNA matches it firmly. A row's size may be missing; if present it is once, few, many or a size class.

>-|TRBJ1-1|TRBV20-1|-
TGCAGTGCTAGTGCGGGAGGGGACACTGAAGCTTTCTTT
CSASAGGDTEAFF
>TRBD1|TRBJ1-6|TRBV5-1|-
TGCGCCAGCAGCTCGGGGACAGTAGATAATTCACCCCTCCACTTT
CASSSGTVDNSPLHF
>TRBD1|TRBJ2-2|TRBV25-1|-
TGTGCCAGCAGTGAAACGTGGACAGGGGGCGAGGGGGAGCTGTTTTTT
CASSETWTGGEGELFF
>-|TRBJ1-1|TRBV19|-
TGTGCCAGTAGTACCCCCCCGACAGGACCGAACACTGAAGCTTTCTTT
CASSTPPTGPNTEAFF
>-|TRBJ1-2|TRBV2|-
TGTGCCAGCAGTGATCGCAGTAACTATGGCTACACCTTC
CASSDRSNYGYTF
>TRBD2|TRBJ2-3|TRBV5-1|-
TGCGCCAGCAGCTCGGGTGTTAGCGGGGGCCCCACAGATACGCAGTATTTT
CASSSGVSGGPTDTQYF
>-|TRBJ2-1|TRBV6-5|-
TGTGCCAGCAGTCTCGACAGTTACAATGAGCAGTTCTTC
CASSLDSYNEQFF
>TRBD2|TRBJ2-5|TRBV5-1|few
TGCGCCAGCACCCCGGGACTACAAGAGACCCAGTACTTC
CASTPGLQETQYF
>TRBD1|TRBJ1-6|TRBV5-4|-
TGTGCCAGCAGCCTAACGGGACAGGGCAATTCACCCCTCCACTTT
CASSLTGQGNSPLHF
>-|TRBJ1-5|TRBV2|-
TGTGCCAGCAGTGTTGGGCAGGGAGGCCAGCCCCAGCATTTT
CASSVGQGGQPQHF
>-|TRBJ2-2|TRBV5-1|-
TGCGCCAGCTGCTTTCAGACGAACACCGGGGAGCTGTTTTTT
CASCFQTNTGELFF
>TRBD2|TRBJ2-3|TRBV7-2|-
TGTGCCAGCAGCTTACGGGGGGGGCGGTCAGATACGCAGTATTTT
CASSLRGGRSDTQYF
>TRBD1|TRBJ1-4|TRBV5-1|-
TGCGCCAGCAGCCGGGGACAGGGTAATGAAAAACTGTTTTTT
CASSRGQGNEKLFF
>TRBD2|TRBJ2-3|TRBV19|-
TGTGCCAGTACCAGACTAGCGGGGAGCACAGATACGCAGTATTTT
CASTRLAGSTDTQYF
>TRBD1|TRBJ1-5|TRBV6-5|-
TGTGCCAGCAGTTCCCAGGGGGTATCTCAGCCCCAGCATTTT
CASSSQGVSQPQHF
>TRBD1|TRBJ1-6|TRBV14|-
TGTGCCAGCAGCCAAGTATCCCCAGGGGGCAATTCACCCCTCCACTTT
CASSQVSPGGNSPLHF
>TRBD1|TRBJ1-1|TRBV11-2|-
TGTGCCAGCAGCTCCAGACAGGGGGGTACTGAAGCTTTCTTT
CASSSRQGGTEAFF
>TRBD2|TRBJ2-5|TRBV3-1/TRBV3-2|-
TGTGCCAGCAGCCCAAGCGGGGGCCAAGGGGAGACCCAGTACTTC
CASSPSGGQGETQYF
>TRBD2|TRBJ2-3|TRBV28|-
TGTGCCAGCTGGGGGAGGGCCCCAGATACGCAGTATTTT
CASWGRAPDTQYF
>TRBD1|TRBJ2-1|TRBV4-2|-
TGTGCCAGCAGCCGGGACAGGGGTTACAATGAGCAGTTCTTC
CASSRDRGYNEQFF
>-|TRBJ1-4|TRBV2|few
TGTGCCCTGTCCCCGCGCAGGGGTAATGAAAAACTGTTTTTT
CALSPRRGNEKLFF
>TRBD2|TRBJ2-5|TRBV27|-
TGTGCCAGCAGTTCTCCGACTAGCGGGGGGGAGACCCAGTACTTC
CASSSPTSGGETQYF
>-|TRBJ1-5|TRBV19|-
TGTGCCAGTAGCCTTCATGGGGAGATTCTTAGCAATCAGCCCCAGCATTTT
CASSLHGEILSNQPQHF
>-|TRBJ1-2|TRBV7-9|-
TGTGCCAGCAGCTCTACCCCGAAGGGGGGGCGCGGAGACGGCTACACCTTC
CASSSTPKGGRGDGYTF
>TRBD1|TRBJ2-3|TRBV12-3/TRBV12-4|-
TGTGCCAGCAGTCAGGGGGCAGATACGCAGTATTTT
CASSQGADTQYF
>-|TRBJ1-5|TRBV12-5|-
TGTGCTAGTGGCCCCACAGGGAACCTTCCGAGCAATCAGCCCCAGCATTTT
CASGPTGNLPSNQPQHF
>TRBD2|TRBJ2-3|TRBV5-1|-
TGCGCCAGCGCGGCGGGACTAGCGGGGGGAGTAGATAGCACAGATACGCAGTATTTT
CASAAGLAGGVDSTDTQYF
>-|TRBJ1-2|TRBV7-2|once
TGTGCCAGCAGGGGAAGGGTCGGGGAGTACTATGGCTACACCTTC
CASRGRVGEYYGYTF
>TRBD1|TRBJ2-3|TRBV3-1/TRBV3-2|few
TGTGCCAGCAGCCAAGCGGACAGGGGTTTTGCAGATACGCAGTATTTT
CASSQADRGFADTQYF
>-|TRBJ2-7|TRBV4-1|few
TGCGCCAGCAGCCCCAGGCCCCTACGCAGCTCCTACGAGCAGTACTTC
CASSPRPLRSSYEQYF
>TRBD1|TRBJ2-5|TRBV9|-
TGTGCCAGCAGCGTAGCTCAGGGCAGGGGGCTGGTGGAGACCCAGTACTTC
CASSVAQGRGLVETQYF
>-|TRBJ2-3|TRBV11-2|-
TGTGCCAGCAGCTTCCAGCTAGCTACTGATACGCAGTATTTT
CASSFQLATDTQYF
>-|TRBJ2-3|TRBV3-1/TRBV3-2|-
TGTGCCAGCAGCCACCGACCCCCAGGGGTGGGGCTCACAGATACGCAGTATTTT
CASSHRPPGVGLTDTQYF
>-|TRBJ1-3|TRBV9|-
TGTGCCAGCAGCTCTCAATTACACGACTCTGGAAACACCATATATTTT
CASSSQLHDSGNTIYF
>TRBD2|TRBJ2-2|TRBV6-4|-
TGTGCCAGCAAGAGTCTCGCGGGAGACACCGGGGAGCTGTTTTTT
CASKSLAGDTGELFF
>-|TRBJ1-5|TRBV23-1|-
TGCGCCAGCAGTCATGACCAGGGTTGCAATCAGCCCCAGCATTTT
CASSHDQGCNQPQHF
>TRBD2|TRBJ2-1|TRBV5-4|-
TGTGCCAGCAGCGCGGATCGGACTAGACCGCCGCTCTTC
CASSADRTRPPLF
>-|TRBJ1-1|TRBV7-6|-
TGTGCCAGCAGCCCGGACTTATTCACTGAAGCTTTCTTT
CASSPDLFTEAFF
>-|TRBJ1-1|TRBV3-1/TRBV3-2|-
TGTGCCAGCAGCCGCAGGGGCGGCACTGAAGCTTTCTTT
CASSRRGGTEAFF
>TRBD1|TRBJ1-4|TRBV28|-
TGTGCCAGCAGTTTGGCACAGGGGCGCGCTAATGAAAAACTGTTTTTT
CASSLAQGRANEKLFF
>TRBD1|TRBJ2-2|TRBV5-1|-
TGCGCCAGCAGCTTGATAGGGGGCGCGACCGGGGAGCTGTTTTTT
CASSLIGGATGELFF
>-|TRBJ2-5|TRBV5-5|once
TGTGCCAGCAGCCCGGGACAAACAAAGGAGACCCAGTACTTC
CASSPGQTKETQYF